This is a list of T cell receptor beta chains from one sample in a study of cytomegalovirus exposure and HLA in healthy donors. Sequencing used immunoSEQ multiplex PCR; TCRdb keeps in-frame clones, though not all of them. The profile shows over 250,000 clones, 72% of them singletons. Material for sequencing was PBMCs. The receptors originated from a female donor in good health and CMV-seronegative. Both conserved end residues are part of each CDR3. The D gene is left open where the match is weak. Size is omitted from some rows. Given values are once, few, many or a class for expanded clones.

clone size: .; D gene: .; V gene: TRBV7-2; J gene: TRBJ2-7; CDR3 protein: CASSLDLGGREQYF; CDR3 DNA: TGTGCCAGCAGCTTAGATTTGGGGGGTCGAGAGCAGTACTTC
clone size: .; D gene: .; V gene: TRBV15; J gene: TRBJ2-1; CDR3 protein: CATSRDDAGSGGEQFF; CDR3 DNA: TGTGCCACCAGCAGAGATGATGCGGGGTCCGGAGGGGAGCAGTTCTTC
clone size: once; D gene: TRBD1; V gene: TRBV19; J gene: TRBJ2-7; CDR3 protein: CASSPGTGIYEQYF; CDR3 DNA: TGTGCCAGTAGTCCTGGGACAGGGATCTACGAGCAGTACTTC
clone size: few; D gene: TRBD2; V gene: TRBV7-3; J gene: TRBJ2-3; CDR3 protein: CASSPRRLAGSTDTQYF; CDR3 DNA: TGTGCCAGCAGCCCACGAAGACTAGCGGGTAGCACAGATACGCAGTATTTT
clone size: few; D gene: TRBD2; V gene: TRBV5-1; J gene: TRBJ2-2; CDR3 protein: CASSLASGANTGELFF; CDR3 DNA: TGCGCCAGCAGCTTGGCTAGCGGAGCGAACACCGGGGAGCTGTTTTTT
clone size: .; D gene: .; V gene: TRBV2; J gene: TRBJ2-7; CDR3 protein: CASMSPLLYEQYF; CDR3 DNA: TGTGCCAGCATGTCCCCCCTCCTATACGAGCAGTACTTC
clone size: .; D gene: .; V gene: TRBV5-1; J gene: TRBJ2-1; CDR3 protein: CASSLAEDTREQFF; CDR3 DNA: TGCGCCAGCAGCTTGGCCGAGGACACACGCGAGCAGTTCTTC
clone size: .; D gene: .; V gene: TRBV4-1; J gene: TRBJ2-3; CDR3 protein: CASALSSTDTQYF; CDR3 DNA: TGCGCCAGCGCACTTTCAAGCACAGATACGCAGTATTTT
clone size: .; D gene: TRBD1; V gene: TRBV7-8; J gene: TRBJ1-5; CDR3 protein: CASSLYQDRAQPQHF; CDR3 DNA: TGTGCCAGCAGCTTGTATCAGGACAGGGCTCAGCCCCAGCATTTT
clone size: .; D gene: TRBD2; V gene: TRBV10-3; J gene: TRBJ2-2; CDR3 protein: CAISEKRESPGELFF; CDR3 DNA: TGTGCCATCAGTGAGAAGCGGGAGAGCCCCGGGGAGCTGTTTTTT
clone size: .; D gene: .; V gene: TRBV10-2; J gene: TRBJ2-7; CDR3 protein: CASTGGVTLYEQYF; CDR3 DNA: TGCGCCAGCACCGGGGGAGTCACCCTTTACGAGCAGTACTTC
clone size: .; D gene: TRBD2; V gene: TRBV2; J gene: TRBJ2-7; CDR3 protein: CASSESGGPGEQYF; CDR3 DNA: TGTGCCAGCTCTGAGTCGGGAGGGCCTGGCGAGCAGTACTTC
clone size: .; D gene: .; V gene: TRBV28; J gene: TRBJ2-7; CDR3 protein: CASSEGSSGSYEQYF; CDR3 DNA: TGTGCCAGCAGCGAGGGCAGCTCCGGCTCCTACGAGCAGTACTTC
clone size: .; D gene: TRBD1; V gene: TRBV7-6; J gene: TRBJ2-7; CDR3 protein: CASSPGTVSYEQYF; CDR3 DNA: TGTGCCAGCAGCCCCGGGACAGTATCCTACGAGCAGTACTTC
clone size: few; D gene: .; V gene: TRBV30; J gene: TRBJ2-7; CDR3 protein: CAWSRDSSYEQYF; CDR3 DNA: TGTGCCTGGAGCCGGGACTCCTCCTACGAGCAGTACTTC
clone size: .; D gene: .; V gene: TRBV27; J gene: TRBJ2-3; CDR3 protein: CASNQIPGVTDTQYF; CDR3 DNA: TGTGCCAGCAACCAAATACCGGGAGTCACAGATACGCAGTATTTT
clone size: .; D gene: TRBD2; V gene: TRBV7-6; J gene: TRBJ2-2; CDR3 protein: CASSLGAGDGELFF; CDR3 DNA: TGTGCCAGCAGCTTAGGAGCGGGAGACGGGGAGCTGTTTTTT
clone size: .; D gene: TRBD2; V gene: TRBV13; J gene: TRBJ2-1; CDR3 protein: CASSSTSGTVNEQFF; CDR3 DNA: TGTGCCAGCAGCTCGACTAGCGGGACAGTAAATGAGCAGTTCTTC
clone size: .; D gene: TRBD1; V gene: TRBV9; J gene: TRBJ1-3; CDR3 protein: CASSARPGDRGSF; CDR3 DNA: TGTGCCAGCAGCGCTCGCCCCGGGGACAGGGGGAGCTTT
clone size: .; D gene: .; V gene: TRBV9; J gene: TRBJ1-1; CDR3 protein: CASSSTGTEAFF; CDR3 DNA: TGTGCCAGCAGCAGTACTGGCACTGAAGCTTTCTTT
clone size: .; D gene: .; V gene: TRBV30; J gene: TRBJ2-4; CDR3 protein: CAWSPDRAKNIQYF; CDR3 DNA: TGTGCCTGGAGTCCAGACAGAGCCAAAAACATTCAGTACTTC
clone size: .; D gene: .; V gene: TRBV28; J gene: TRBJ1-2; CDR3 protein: CASSFSRGYGYTF; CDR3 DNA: TGTGCCAGCAGTTTTTCCAGGGGCTATGGCTACACCTTC
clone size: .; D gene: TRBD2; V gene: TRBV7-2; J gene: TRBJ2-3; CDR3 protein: CASSYPGLAFPDTQYF; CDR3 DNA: TGTGCCAGCAGCTACCCGGGACTAGCGTTTCCAGATACGCAGTATTTT
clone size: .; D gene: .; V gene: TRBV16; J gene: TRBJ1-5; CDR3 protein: CASSQDRGQPQHF; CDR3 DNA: TGTGCCAGCAGCCAGGATCGGGGACAGCCCCAGCATTTT
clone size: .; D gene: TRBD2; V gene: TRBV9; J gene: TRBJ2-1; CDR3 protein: CASSRLAGGKGHEQFF; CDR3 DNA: TGTGCCAGCAGCCGATTAGCGGGAGGTAAAGGGCATGAGCAGTTCTTC
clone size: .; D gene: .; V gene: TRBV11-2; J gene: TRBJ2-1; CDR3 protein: CASRPIQLSEQFF; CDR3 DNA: TGTGCCAGCAGGCCGATACAGTTGAGTGAGCAGTTCTTC
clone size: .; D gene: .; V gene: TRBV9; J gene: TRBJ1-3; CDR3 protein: CASSVAGARGNTIYF; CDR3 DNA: TGTGCCAGCAGCGTGGCAGGGGCGCGTGGAAACACCATATATTTT
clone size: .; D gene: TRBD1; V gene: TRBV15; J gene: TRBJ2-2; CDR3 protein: CATSRVQGPGELFF; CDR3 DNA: TGTGCCACCAGCAGAGTACAGGGGCCCGGGGAGCTGTTTTTT
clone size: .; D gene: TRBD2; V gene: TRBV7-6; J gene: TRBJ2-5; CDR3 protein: CASRLADQETQYF; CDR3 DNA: TGTGCCAGCCGACTAGCGGACCAAGAGACCCAGTACTTC
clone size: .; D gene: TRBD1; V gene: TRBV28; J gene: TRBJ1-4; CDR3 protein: CASSFDRVKLFF; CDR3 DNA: TGTGCCAGCAGTTTTGACAGGGTTAAACTGTTTTTT
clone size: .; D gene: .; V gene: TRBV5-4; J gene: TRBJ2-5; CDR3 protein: CASRRAGRGGETQYF; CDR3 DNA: TGTGCCAGCAGGAGGGCCGGGAGAGGCGGGGAGACCCAGTACTTC
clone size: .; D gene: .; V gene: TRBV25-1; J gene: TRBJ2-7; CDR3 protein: CASRQGYEQYF; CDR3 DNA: TGTGCCAGCAGGCAGGGCTACGAGCAGTACTTC
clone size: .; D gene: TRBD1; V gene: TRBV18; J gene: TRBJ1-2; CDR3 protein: CASSAGTGVSNYGYTF; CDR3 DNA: TGTGCCAGCTCGGCGGGGACAGGAGTATCCAACTATGGCTACACCTTC
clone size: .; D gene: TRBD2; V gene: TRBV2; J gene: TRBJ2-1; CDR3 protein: CASGLAAYNEQFF; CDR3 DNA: TGTGCCAGCGGGCTAGCGGCCTACAATGAGCAGTTCTTC
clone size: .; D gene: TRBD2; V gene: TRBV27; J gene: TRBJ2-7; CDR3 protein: CASGGGYEQYF; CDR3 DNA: TGTGCCAGCGGCGGGGGCTACGAGCAGTACTTC
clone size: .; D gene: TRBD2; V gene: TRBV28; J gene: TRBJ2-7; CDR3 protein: CASRKGLAAVEQYF; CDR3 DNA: TGTGCCAGCAGGAAGGGACTAGCGGCCGTTGAGCAGTACTTC
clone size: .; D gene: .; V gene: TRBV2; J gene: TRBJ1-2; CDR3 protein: CASSLTYSGEIYGYTF; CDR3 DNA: TGTGCCAGCAGCTTGACGTACTCAGGGGAAATCTATGGCTACACCTTC
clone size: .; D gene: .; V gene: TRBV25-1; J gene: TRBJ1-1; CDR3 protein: CASSSRGGNTEAFF; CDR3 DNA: TGTGCCAGCAGTTCTCGCGGGGGGAACACTGAAGCTTTCTTT
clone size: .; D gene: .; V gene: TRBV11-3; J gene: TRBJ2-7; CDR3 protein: CASSARSGREQYF; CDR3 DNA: TGTGCCAGCAGCGCCCGTTCAGGGCGCGAGCAGTACTTC